These 24 T cell receptor beta chains originate from one sample sequenced in a study of blood T cell repertoires in COVID-19. Only in-frame clones appear in the TCRdb table, and some are missing; sequencing was by immunoSEQ multiplex PCR. The data contain about 170,000 clones, roughly four fifths of them singletons. Sequencing input: peripheral blood. The receptor source for this set is a human donor with acute or convalescent COVID-19. The donor label of this sample is uncertain.

The chain has TRBV10-1 and TRBJ1-1; maybe TRBD1 (6 bases). The V gene lost 6 bases and the J gene lost 4 bases, with 15 bases spanning the gap. Germline V gene lookup returns CDR1 WNHNN and CDR2 SYGVQD (reference sequence). There are 14 residues in the CDR3. CDR3 in amino acids: CASSQGQLGTEAFF. The CDR3 coding sequence is TGCGCCAGCAGCCAAGGACAGCTCGGCACTGAAGCTTTCTTT.

The chain's CDR3 is CASSIQVSYNEQFF. The CDR3 region has the DNA TGTGCCAGTAGTATCCAGGTCTCCTACAATGAGCAGTTCTTC. V gene TRBV19 combines with J gene TRBJ2-1; D is ambiguous. V was cut by 3 bases and J by 0 bases, with 6 bases left in between. The germline V gene encodes CDR1 LNHDA and CDR2 SQIVND (reference sequence). The CDR3 has 14 amino acids.

This chain connects TRBV18 to TRBJ2-4; 12 bases are shared with TRBD1. Trimming removed 4 bases from V and 8 bases from J; junction bases left unmatched: 9. The CDR3 sequence is 16 residues long. Germline-derived CDR1 and CDR2 are KGHSH and LQKENI. The CDR3 sequence is CASSRPGQGAGDIQYF. CDR3 nucleotides: TGTGCCAGCTCACGACCGGGACAGGGGGCCGGGGACATTCAGTACTTC.

The chain carries TRBV6-4 and TRBJ2-7; TRBD2 is a possible D gene (6 bases). The CDR3 spans 13 residues. Trimming removed 7 bases from V and 11 bases from J, with 21 bases in between. The V gene's germline CDR1 is MRHNA and CDR2 SNTAGT. This CDR3 reads CASTLKEGTAEYF. DNA for the CDR3: TGTGCCAGCACCCTAAAGGAGGGAACGGCGGAGTACTTC.

The chain recombines TRBV27 with TRBJ2-7, with 9 bases aligning to TRBD1. With V trimmed by 4 bases and J by 7 bases, 23 bases remained unmatched. The length of the CDR3 is 19 residues. Germline CDR1 and CDR2: MNHEY and SMNVEV (reference sequence). The CDR3 region has the DNA TGTGCCAGCAGTTCAATAACTACGGGACAGGGTTCCTGGGCGGGAGAGCAGTACTTC. It translates to CASSSITTGQGSWAGEQYF.

The chain employs TRBV25-1 and TRBJ2-5, with 8 bases matching TRBD1. The CDR3 loop spans 16 amino acids. Germline V gives CDR1 MGHDK, CDR2 SYGVNS. After removal of 4 bases from V and 3 bases from J, the junction contained 10 bases not matched to a gene. CDR3 in amino acids: CASSVWTGTTKETQYF. The CDR3 DNA sequence: TGTGCCAGCAGTGTTTGGACAGGGACCACCAAAGAGACCCAGTACTTC.

This clone was counted a single time. The chain has TRBV5-1 and TRBJ1-6, with 9 positions matching TRBD1. The junction had 4 bases not matched to a gene; V was cut back by 4 bases and J by 2 bases. The germline V gene has CDR1 SGHRS and CDR2 YFSETQ. The CDR3 sequence is 16 residues long. In nucleotides, the CDR3 is TGCGCCAGCAGCCTAGGACAGGGGACCTATAATTCACCCCTCCACTTT. Its protein product is CASSLGQGTYNSPLHF.

The chain carries TRBV2 and TRBJ1-3, with unresolved D. The CDR3 is 14 residues long. Germline lookup yields CDR1 SNHLY and CDR2 FYNNEI. Trimming shortened V by 2 bases and J by 4 bases, and 9 bases separated the two germline ends. The CDR3 nucleotides read TGTGCCAGCAGTGAAATGTCAGTCGGAAACACCATATATTTT. Amino acids: CASSEMSVGNTIYF.

This clone was detected a few times. This rearrangement joins TRBV18 to TRBJ1-6; weak D call: TRBD1 (5 bases). Germline CDR1 KGHSH, CDR2 LQKENI. The CDR3 covers 16 residues. The V end lost 1 base, the J end lost 8 bases, and 15 bases lay between the germline ends. The CDR3 loop reads CASSPRPGRDDSPLHF. CDR3 in DNA: TGTGCCAGCTCACCACGCCCCGGGAGGGACGATTCACCCCTCCACTTT.

This clone has a single count. This rearrangement joins TRBV10-1 to TRBJ2-1; a possible D gene is TRBD2 (5 bases). Germline CDR1 and CDR2: WNHNN and SYGVQD (reference sequence). The CDR3 sequence is 17 residues long. The ends were cut back, 1 base at V and 4 bases at J, with 17 bases in the middle. The CDR3: CASSELGLAMGYNEQFF. The CDR3 DNA reads as TGCGCCAGCAGTGAGTTGGGCCTAGCTATGGGATACAATGAGCAGTTCTTC.

This clone showed up just a few times. The chain joins TRBV5-1 to TRBJ2-3; 12 bases align to TRBD2. Germline V gene data show CDR1 as SGHRS and CDR2 as YFSETQ. Trimming removed 4 bases from V and 5 bases from J; junction bases left unmatched: 2. The CDR3 consists of 14 residues. This CDR3 is CASSPLAGGDTQYF. CDR3 in DNA: TGCGCCAGCAGCCCACTAGCGGGAGGAGATACGCAGTATTTT.

This chain uses TRBV23-1 with TRBJ1-5; 9 positions agree with TRBD1. TRBV23-1 is recorded as an ORF, its role being uncertain. V lost 3 bases, J lost 4 bases, and 10 bases stayed unmatched. The CDR3 runs 17 residues. CDR3 sequence: CASSHLYRDRDNQPQHF. CDR3 bases: TGCGCCAGCAGTCATCTCTACCGGGACAGGGATAATCAGCCCCAGCATTTT.

V and J are TRBV6-6 and TRBJ2-3; no definite D call. V shed 5 bases and J shed 3 bases, with 6 bases lying between them. The CDR3 extends over 12 amino acids. Per the germline V gene, CDR1 is MNHNY and CDR2 is SVGAGI (reference sequence). As DNA, the CDR3 is TGTGCCAGCAGTCAAGAGACAGATACGCAGTATTTT. As protein: CASSQETDTQYF.

The chain is built from TRBV29-1 and TRBJ2-7; possible D gene TRBD1, 6 bases. Per the germline V gene, CDR1 is SQVTM and CDR2 is ANQGSEA. The CDR3 contains 13 residues. V gave up 4 bases and J gave up 4 bases, with 14 bases separating them. This chain's CDR3 is CSVVAGGRYEQYF. CDR3 DNA: TGCAGCGTTGTCGCTGGGGGCAGGTACGAGCAGTACTTC.

CDR3 protein: CATRKEQGEAFF. The CDR3 DNA is TGTGCCACCCGCAAGGAACAGGGTGAAGCTTTCTTT. The chain is built from TRBV6-6 and TRBJ1-1; D is perhaps TRBD1 (6 bases). This CDR3 is 12 amino acids long. Germline V gives CDR1 MNHNY, CDR2 SVGAGI (reference sequence). V was pared by 10 bases and J by 7 bases, with 16 bases between.

V and J are TRBV19 and TRBJ1-2; the D gene is possibly TRBD1 (6 bases). Germline lookup yields CDR1 LNHDA and CDR2 SQIVND (reference sequence). The CDR3 extends over 15 amino acids. The germline V and J ends were trimmed by 3 bases and 4 bases, with 15 bases remaining between them. The CDR3 DNA follows: TGTGCCAGTAGTATTGCCAGGGGAGTTGGCTATGGCTACACCTTC. Translation gives CASSIARGVGYGYTF. Variable domain in full (rest from reference TRBV19 and TRBJ1-2): DGGITQSPKYLFRKEGQNVTLSCEQNLNHDAMYWYRQDPGQGLRLIYYSQIVNDFQKGDIAEGYSVSREKKESFPLTVTSAQKNPTAFYLCASSIARGVGYGYTFGSGTRLTVV.

This clone was recorded once. J is TRBJ1-2 and V is TRBV13, with D maybe TRBD1 (5 bases). Germline lookup yields CDR1 PRHDT and CDR2 FYEKMQ (reference sequence). V shed 4 bases and J shed 5 bases, with 23 bases lying between them. This CDR3 comprises 17 residues. The chain's CDR3 is CASSYKPGGGSKYGYTF. In DNA, the CDR3 is TGTGCCAGCAGCTACAAACCTGGCGGGGGAAGCAAATATGGCTACACCTTC. The full variable domain, in which reference TRBV13 and TRBJ1-2 provide the parts outside the CDR3, is AAGVIQSPRHLIKEKRETATLKCYPIPRHDTVYWYQQGPGQDPQFLISFYEKMQSDKGSIPDRFSAQQFSDYHSELNMSSLELGDSALYFCASSYKPGGGSKYGYTFGSGTRLTVV.

This clone has only a few counts. The rearrangement links TRBV12-3 or TRBV12-4 to TRBJ1-6; TRBD1 might be the D (5 bases). The CDR3 consists of 12 residues. Trimming cost V 7 bases and J 10 bases, with 11 bases left between them. Here the CDR3 reads CASTQGGSPLHF. The CDR3 DNA sequence: TGTGCCAGCACTCAGGGCGGCTCACCCCTCCACTTT.

This chain joins TRBV19 and TRBJ2-7, with 12 positions matching TRBD2. V gave up 4 bases and J gave up 6 bases; unmatched junction bases: 4. This CDR3 comprises 14 residues. Germline lookup yields CDR1 LNHDA and CDR2 SQIVND (reference sequence). CDR3 bases: TGTGCCAGTAGTAGAGGACTAGCGGGGTTCGAGCAGTACTTC. It yields the protein CASSRGLAGFEQYF. Supplemented by reference TRBV19 and TRBJ2-7, the full variable domain reads DGGITQSPKYLFRKEGQNVTLSCEQNLNHDAMYWYRQDPGQGLRLIYYSQIVNDFQKGDIAEGYSVSREKKESFPLTVTSAQKNPTAFYLCASSRGLAGFEQYFGPGTRLTVT.

The rearrangement links TRBV29-1 to TRBJ2-3; a possible D gene is TRBD1 (7 bases). This CDR3 comprises 14 residues. V was trimmed by 8 bases and J by 3 bases, leaving 18 bases between them. Per the germline V gene, CDR1 is SQVTM and CDR2 is ANQGSEA. This CDR3 is CSHPSTGRTDTQYF. CDR3 bases: TGCAGCCACCCTTCGACAGGGAGGACAGATACGCAGTATTTT.

V and J are TRBV30 and TRBJ1-2; 7 bases fit TRBD1. The J segment lost 7 bases and the V segment lost 6 bases, leaving 14 bases of the junction unmatched. The germline gives CDR1 GTSNPN, CDR2 SVGIG (reference sequence). This CDR3 contains 14 residues. CDR3 amino acids: CACTPQPQGGGYTF. Here the CDR3 DNA reads TGTGCCTGCACCCCTCAACCCCAGGGGGGTGGCTACACCTTC.

In this sample, this clone turned up once. The J gene is TRBJ1-2, the V gene TRBV9; D gene unclear. V lost 0 bases to trimming and J lost 1 base, with 10 bases between them. The germline V gene has CDR1 SGDLS and CDR2 YYNGEE. The length of the CDR3 is 15 residues. DNA for the CDR3: TGTGCCAGCAGCGTAGGCGACGCGGGTAACTATGGCTACACCTTC. This sequence encodes CASSVGDAGNYGYTF.

V is TRBV2 and J is TRBJ2-1; 7 bases are shared with TRBD1. There are 15 residues in the CDR3. Germline CDR1 reads SNHLY; CDR2 reads FYNNEI. V lost 2 bases and J lost 9; bases outside the gene matches: 10. As DNA, the CDR3 is TGTGCCAGCAGTGAACGCAGGGGGTCATCGGGTGAGCAGTTCTTC. It translates to CASSERRGSSGEQFF.

Comment on this clone: Different DNA sequences within this sample yield the same CDR3. The rearrangement links TRBV7-3 to TRBJ1-2; 9 positions agree with TRBD1. The CDR3 has 15 residues. Germline loops: CDR1 SGHTA, CDR2 FQGTGA. V gave up 5 bases and J gave up 0 bases; unmatched junction bases: 4. CDR3 in amino acids: CASSPGQGPNYGYTF. In nucleotides, the CDR3 is TGTGCCAGCAGCCCAGGACAGGGGCCTAACTATGGCTACACCTTC.